Below, one TCR beta chain is given with its context. The germline V gene encodes CDR1 MRHNA and CDR2 SNTAGT. V was clipped by 4 bases and J by 0 bases, with 6 bases between them. This CDR3 is 13 amino acids long. This entry belongs to a study of T cells in narcolepsy. TCRdb keeps only in-frame clones here, not all; method: immunoSEQ multiplex PCR. The profile shows 25,000 to 35,000 clones, 87% of them singletons. This receptor was obtained from a human donor in good health. The material sequenced was memory (CD45RA-) CD4+ T cells from blood. The V gene is TRBV6-4, the J gene TRBJ1-2; D not certain. The CDR3 DNA follows: TGTGCCAGCAGTGTAGGAGCTAACTATGGCTACACCTTC. Translated, it gives CASSVGANYGYTF.